These 15 T cell receptor beta chains originate from one sample sequenced in a study of blood T cell repertoires in COVID-19. Clones were sequenced by immunoSEQ multiplex PCR, and TCRdb holds only the in-frame ones, with some missing. The sample has approximately 190,000 clones, around nine tenths seen once. Sequencing used peripheral blood. The receptor source for this set is a man in his 70s with active or convalescent COVID-19.

The chain links TRBV2 to TRBJ2-7; D is possibly TRBD2 (6 bases). The CDR3 totals 14 residues. V lost 8 bases, J lost 7 bases, and 21 bases lay in between. Germline-derived CDR1 and CDR2 are SNHLY and FYNNEI. This CDR3 reads CASARDWDPKEQYF. CDR3 bases: TGTGCCAGCGCACGGGACTGGGACCCGAAGGAGCAGTACTTC.

The genes are TRBV7-2 and TRBJ2-5; TRBD1 is a possible D gene (6 bases). The CDR3 extends over 15 amino acids. Germline loops: CDR1 SGHTA, CDR2 FQGNSA. Trimming took 8 bases from V and 2 from J, leaving 18 bases between them. In DNA, the CDR3 is TGTGCCAGCGTCGCCACAGGGAACGGACAAGAGACCCAGTACTTC. Translating it yields CASVATGNGQETQYF.

The chain has TRBV19 and TRBJ2-7, with D unresolved. With 2 bases removed from V and 2 bases from J, the gap between germline ends came to 13 bases. Germline loops: CDR1 LNHDA, CDR2 SQIVND (reference sequence). CDR3 length equals 15 residues. CDR3 protein: CASSINNAKTYEQYF. In DNA, the CDR3 is TGTGCCAGTAGTATAAACAACGCCAAAACCTACGAGCAGTACTTC.

The gene calls are TRBV10-3 and TRBJ2-3, with TRBD2 as a possible D gene (6 bases). CDR1 is ENHRY and CDR2 is SYGVKD in the germline V gene. The CDR3 contains 14 residues. V was pared by 2 bases and J by 10 bases, with 16 bases between. Written as DNA, the CDR3 is TGTGCCATCAGTGAGCCGGGGGTCCCCGCCCCGCAGTATTTT. Amino acid sequence: CAISEPGVPAPQYF.

The rearrangement joins TRBV5-1 to TRBJ1-2; tentative D call: TRBD1 (5 bases). The CDR3 spans 13 residues. V lost 0 bases, J lost 5 bases, and 8 bases lay in between. Germline lookup yields CDR1 SGHRS and CDR2 YFSETQ. DNA of the CDR3: TGCGCCAGCAGCTTGGTACAGGAGTATGGCTACACCTTC. It codes for CASSLVQEYGYTF.

The chain joins TRBV12-3 or TRBV12-4 to TRBJ1-5; tentative D call: TRBD1 (5 bases). Deletions cut 6 bases from V and 7 bases from J, with 10 bases between. This CDR3 contains 12 residues. CDR3 residues: CASREGVQPQHF. The CDR3 DNA reads TGTGCCAGCAGGGAAGGGGTACAGCCCCAGCATTTT.

The chain couples TRBV21-1 to TRBJ2-5; the table's D call, TRBD2, has no DNA check behind it. TRBV21-1 is reported as a pseudogene. The CDR3 covers 14 residues. In DNA, the CDR3 is TGTGCCAGCAGCAGGCGAGAGGGCCAAGAGACCCAGTACTTC. Its protein is CASSRREGQETQYF.

The CDR3 coding sequence is TGTGCCAGCAGCAGGACAGGTCCTGGAAACACCATATATTTT. This sequence encodes CASSRTGPGNTIYF. The J gene is TRBJ1-3, the V gene TRBV11-2; 7 bases map to TRBD1. Germline V CDR1 and CDR2: SGHAT, FQNNGV. The ends lost 5 bases at V and 2 bases at J; junction bases unmatched: 3. CDR3 length equals 14 residues.

Only one count was recorded for this clone. The V and J genes are TRBV7-9 and TRBJ1-1; 9 nucleotides line up with TRBD1. CDR1 is SEHNR, CDR2 FQNEAQ, per germline (reference sequence). CDR3 length: 13 residues. J lost 9 bases, V lost 1 base, and 3 bases had no gene match. Here the CDR3 DNA reads TGTGCCAGCAGCTTAGAGAACAGGGGGCAAGCTTTCTTT. The encoded protein is CASSLENRGQAFF.

The rearrangement joins TRBV29-1 to TRBJ1-1; a weak D match, TRBD1 (6 bases). Germline-derived CDR1 and CDR2 are SQVTM and ANQGSEA. This CDR3 comprises 12 residues. The V end lost 7 bases, the J end lost 4 bases, and 13 bases lay between the germline ends. The CDR3 is CSGRTGSTEAFF. Written as DNA, the CDR3 is TGCAGCGGGCGTACAGGGAGCACTGAAGCTTTCTTT.

The chain carries TRBV11-2 and TRBJ2-5; 10 positions agree with TRBD2. V was clipped by 5 bases and J by 5 bases; unmatched bases: 5. Germline assignment: CDR1 SGHAT and CDR2 FQNNGV. The CDR3 contains 14 residues. The CDR3 bases are TGTGCCAGCAGCACTAGCGGGATTCGGGAGACCCAGTACTTC. It yields the protein CASSTSGIRETQYF.

The chain uses TRBV3-1 (or the pseudogene TRBV3-2) and TRBJ1-6, with 7 bases lining up with TRBD1. V lost 1 base, J lost 3 bases, and 3 bases stayed unmatched. This CDR3 spans 16 amino acids. The germline CDR1 and CDR2 sequences are LGHDT and YNNKEL (reference sequence). The CDR3 loop is CASSQGGQIYNSPLHF. As DNA, the CDR3 is TGTGCCAGCAGCCAAGGGGGACAGATCTATAATTCACCCCTCCACTTT.

This clone has just one count. The CDR3 sequence is CASTRAGEETQYF. CDR3 in DNA: TGTGCCAGCACTCGAGCGGGGGAAGAGACCCAGTACTTC. The chain has TRBV7-9 and TRBJ2-5, with TRBD2 identical over 8 bases. The trim removed 7 bases at V and 3 bases at J, leaving 4 bases unmatched. Germline V gene sequence: CDR1 SEHNR, CDR2 FQNEAQ (reference sequence). This CDR3 has 13 amino acids.

The chain couples TRBV28 to TRBJ2-7; no clear D gene. Germline V gene data show CDR1 as MDHEN and CDR2 as SYDVKM. There are 12 residues in the CDR3. V lost 5 bases, J lost 12 bases, and 17 bases lay in between. The chain's CDR3 is CASSLPLLNRYF. In DNA form, the CDR3 reads TGTGCCAGCAGTCTTCCTCTTTTAAATCGGTACTTC.

The V call is TRBV27, the J call TRBJ1-1; possibly TRBD1 for D (6 bases). Trimming pared 0 bases from V and 1 base from J, leaving 9 bases between. Germline V gene data show CDR1 as MNHEY and CDR2 as SMNVEV (reference sequence). CDR3 length: 15 amino acids. The CDR3 loop reads CASSLSTDRNTEAFF. Here the CDR3 DNA reads TGTGCCAGCAGTTTATCCACGGACAGGAACACTGAAGCTTTCTTT.